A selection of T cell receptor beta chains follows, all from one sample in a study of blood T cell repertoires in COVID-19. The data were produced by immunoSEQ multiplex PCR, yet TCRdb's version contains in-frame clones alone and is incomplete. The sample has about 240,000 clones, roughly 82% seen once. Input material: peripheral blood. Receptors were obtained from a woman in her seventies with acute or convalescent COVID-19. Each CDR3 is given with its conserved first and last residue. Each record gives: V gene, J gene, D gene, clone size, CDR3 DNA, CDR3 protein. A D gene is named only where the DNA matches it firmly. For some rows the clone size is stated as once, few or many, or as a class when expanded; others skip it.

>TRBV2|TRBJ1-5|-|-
TGTGCCAGCAGTGAGGGGCCCAGAGTTAATCAGCCCCAGCATTTT
CASSEGPRVNQPQHF
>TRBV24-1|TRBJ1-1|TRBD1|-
TGTGCCACCAGTGATGGGACAGGGAACACTGAAGCTTTCTTT
CATSDGTGNTEAFF
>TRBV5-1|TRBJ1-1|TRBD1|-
TGCGCCAGCAGCCCCACAGGGGACACTGAAGCTTTCTTT
CASSPTGDTEAFF
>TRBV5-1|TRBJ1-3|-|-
TGCGCCAGCAGCGAGGCTAGCTCTGGAAACACCATATATTTT
CASSEASSGNTIYF
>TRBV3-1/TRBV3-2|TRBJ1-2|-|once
TGTGCCAGCAGCCAAGATCCCGTATTCTTC
CASSQDPVFF
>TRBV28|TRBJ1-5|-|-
TGTGCCAGCAGTTTAATAGATTTCGGGAGGGGACGAGATCAGCCCCAGCATTTT
CASSLIDFGRGRDQPQHF
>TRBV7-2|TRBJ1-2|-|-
TGTGCCAGCAGCTCAAGCACAGGATCTAACTATGGCTACACCTTC
CASSSSTGSNYGYTF
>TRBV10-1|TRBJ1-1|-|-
TGCGCCAGCAGTGATCAGCGGGGGAACACTGAAGCTTTCTTT
CASSDQRGNTEAFF
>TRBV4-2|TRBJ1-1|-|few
TGTGCCAGCAGCCAAGATTCGCAGGGAGAAGCTTTCTTT
CASSQDSQGEAFF
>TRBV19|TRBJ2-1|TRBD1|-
TGTGCCAGTAGTCTAAGGACAGGTTATCACGAGCAGTTCTTC
CASSLRTGYHEQFF
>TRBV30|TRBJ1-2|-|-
TGTGCCTGGAGTGTACAGGATTGGGCGGGCTACACCTTC
CAWSVQDWAGYTF
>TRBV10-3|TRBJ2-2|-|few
TGTGCCATCAGTGTCGGCGGGACGAACACCGGGGAGCTGTTTTTT
CAISVGGTNTGELFF
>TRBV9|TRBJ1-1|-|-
TGTGCCAGCAGCGTAGGCAGGGAAGCTTTCTTT
CASSVGREAFF
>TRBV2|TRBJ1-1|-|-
TGTGCCAGCGGCGCAGACATCGTCACTGAAGCTTTCTTT
CASGADIVTEAFF
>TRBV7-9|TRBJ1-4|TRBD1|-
TGTGCCAGCAGCCCACCGGGACAGGGGTTTGAGGAGAATGAAAAACTGTTTTTT
CASSPPGQGFEENEKLFF
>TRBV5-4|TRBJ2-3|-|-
TGTGCCAGCAGCTTGAAGGAGCGTACGCAGTATTTT
CASSLKERTQYF
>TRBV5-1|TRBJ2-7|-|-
TGCGCCAGCAGCCTCACCTTTACAGATTCCTCCTACGAGCAGTACTTC
CASSLTFTDSSYEQYF
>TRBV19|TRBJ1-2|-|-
TGTGCCACCAGACAGATATCGGGCGGGCTGGGGACTAAGGATGGCTACACCTTC
CATRQISGGLGTKDGYTF
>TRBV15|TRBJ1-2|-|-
TGTGCCACCAGCAGAGCGGGACTGACCTATGGCTACACCTTC
CATSRAGLTYGYTF
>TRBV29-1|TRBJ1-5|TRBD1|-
TGCAGCGCCGGACAGGGGGTAAATCAGCCCCAGCATTTT
CSAGQGVNQPQHF
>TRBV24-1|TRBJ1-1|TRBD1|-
TGTGCCACCAGTGATTCTACCCTCCACGGGACAGGCACTTTCTTT
CATSDSTLHGTGTFF
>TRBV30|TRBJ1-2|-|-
TGTGCCTGGAGTCATTTTGGTAGAGACTACTATGGCTACACCTTC
CAWSHFGRDYYGYTF
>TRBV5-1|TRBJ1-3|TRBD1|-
TGCGCCAGCAGCTTGGCGGTACAGGGGGCCAACACCATATATTTT
CASSLAVQGANTIYF
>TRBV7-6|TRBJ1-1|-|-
TGTGCCAGCAGCTTAAGAGTAGACAGGAACACTGAAGCTTTCTTT
CASSLRVDRNTEAFF
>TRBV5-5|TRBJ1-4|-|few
TGTGCCAGCAGCTTGGGGGGGACAATCTTGCGTGAAAAACTGTTTTTT
CASSLGGTILREKLFF
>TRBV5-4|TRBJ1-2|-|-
TGTGCCAGCAGCGGAGGGATGCCCCATGGCTACACCTTC
CASSGGMPHGYTF
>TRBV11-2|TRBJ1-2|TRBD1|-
TGTGCCAGCAGCGGGGGACAGGGGTATCATGGCTACACCTTC
CASSGGQGYHGYTF
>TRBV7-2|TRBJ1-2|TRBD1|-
TGTGCCAGCAGCTTGACGGTAGGGACAGGGGGTTCGGATGGCTACACCTTC
CASSLTVGTGGSDGYTF
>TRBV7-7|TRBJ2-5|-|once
TGTGCCAGCAGCTGGGACAAGGGAGAGACCCAGTACTTC
CASSWDKGETQYF
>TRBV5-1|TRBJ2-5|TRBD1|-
TGCGCCAGCAGCACCCCGGGACAGGTTGGGACCCAGTACTTC
CASSTPGQVGTQYF
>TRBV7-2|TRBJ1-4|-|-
TGTGCCAGCAAAACTGGACCGACCCGCGGGGAAAAACTGTTTTTT
CASKTGPTRGEKLFF
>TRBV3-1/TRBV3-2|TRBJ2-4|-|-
TGTGCCAGCAGCCAGACGACAGGCTCTAAAAACATTCAGTACTTC
CASSQTTGSKNIQYF
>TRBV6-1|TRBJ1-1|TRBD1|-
TGTGCCAGCAGTGACTTTGGGACAGGGGGCGGAAGCACTGAAGCTTTCTTT
CASSDFGTGGGSTEAFF
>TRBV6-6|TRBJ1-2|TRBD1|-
TGTGCCAGCAGCCGTCCGGGACAGGGAAGTGATGGCTACACCTTC
CASSRPGQGSDGYTF